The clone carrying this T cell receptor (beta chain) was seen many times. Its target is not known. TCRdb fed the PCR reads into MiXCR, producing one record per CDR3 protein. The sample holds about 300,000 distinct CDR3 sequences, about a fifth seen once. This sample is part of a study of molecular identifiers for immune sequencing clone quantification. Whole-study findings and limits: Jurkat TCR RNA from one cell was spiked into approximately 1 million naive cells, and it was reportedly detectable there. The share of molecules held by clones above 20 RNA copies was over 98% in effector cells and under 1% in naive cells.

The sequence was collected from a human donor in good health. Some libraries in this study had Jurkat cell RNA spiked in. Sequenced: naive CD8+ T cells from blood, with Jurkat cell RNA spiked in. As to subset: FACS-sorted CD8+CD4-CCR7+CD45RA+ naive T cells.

The DNA for the CDR3 is TGTGCCAGCAGCCCCATGGGGGGCGTAAACACCGGGGAGCTGTTTTTT. Protein: CASSPMGGVNTGELFF. This chain uses TRBV7-3 with TRBJ2-2; D may match TRBD1 or TRBD2 (6 bases each). The CDR3 loop spans 16 amino acids. V lost 5 bases, J lost 2 bases, and 15 bases lay in between. Germline CDR1 reads SGHTA; CDR2 reads FQGTGA.